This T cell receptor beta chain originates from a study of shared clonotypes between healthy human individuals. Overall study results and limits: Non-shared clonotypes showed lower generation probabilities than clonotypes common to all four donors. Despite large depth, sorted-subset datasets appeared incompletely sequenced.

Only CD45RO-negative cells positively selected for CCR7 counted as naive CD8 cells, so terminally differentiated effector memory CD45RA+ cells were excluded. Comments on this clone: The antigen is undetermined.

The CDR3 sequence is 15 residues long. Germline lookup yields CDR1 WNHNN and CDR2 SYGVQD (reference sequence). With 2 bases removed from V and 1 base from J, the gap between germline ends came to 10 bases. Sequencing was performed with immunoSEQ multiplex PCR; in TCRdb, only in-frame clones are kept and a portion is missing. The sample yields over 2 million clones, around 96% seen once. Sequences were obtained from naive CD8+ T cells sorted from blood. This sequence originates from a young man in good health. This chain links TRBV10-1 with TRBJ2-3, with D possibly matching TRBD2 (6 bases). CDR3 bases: TGCGCCAGCAGTGAGCTGGGGGGTGGCACAGATACGCAGTATTTT. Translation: CASSELGGGTDTQYF.